Detailed here is one TCR beta chain. Its antigen is as yet unknown. CDR3 size: 13 residues. With 3 bases removed from V and 8 bases from J, the gap between germline ends came to 13 bases. The sample's treatment: around 19 received Ad26.COV2.S at low or high dose, single or two shots; a few received placebo; per-sample allocation not given. Day 63 after the first injection of vaccine or placebo was the sampling time. Sequencing used immunoSEQ multiplex PCR; TCRdb keeps in-frame clones, though not all of them. The sample consists of about 480,000 clones, around nine tenths of them appearing once. These data come from a study of Ad26.COV2.S vaccination and SARS-CoV-2 variants. Study-level information: Recipients of Ad26.COV2.S got it intramuscularly, once or twice 56 days apart. The study's findings and limits: Comparable non-spike TCR breadth was observed in vaccine and placebo recipients.

The chain has TRBV12-3 or TRBV12-4 and TRBJ1-2; maybe TRBD1 (6 bases). The sequence derives from a person aged 18-65 years who received the Ad26.COV2.S COVID-19 vaccine or a placebo. The source material was peripheral blood, sampled in a trial of Ad26.COV2.S vaccine versus placebo. The CDR3 region is CASSFDRSRGYTF. The DNA of the CDR3 is TGTGCCAGCAGTTTCGACAGGAGTAGGGGCTACACCTTC.